This T cell receptor (beta chain) was retrieved from a study of beta chain features in type 1 diabetes. This clone was observed a few times. Its specificity is not known. This CDR3 has 14 residues. The germline CDR1 and CDR2 sequences are ENHRY and SYGVKD. The trim removed 6 bases at V and 1 base at J, leaving 4 bases unmatched. As every portion of the isolated RNA was reverse transcribed, the sequencing read expressed TCRB transcripts. Libraries were prepared by immunoSEQ multiplex PCR; TCRdb keeps only in-frame clonotypes and omits some of them. The sample yields fewer than 650,000 clones, about a sixth seen once. Findings of the study overall: TCRB CDR3s from Type 1 diabetes patients were moderately but significantly shorter in all four CD4+ subsets.

The chain is built from TRBV10-3 and TRBJ1-1; 8 bases match TRBD1. The TCR comes from a young man in good health. The sequencing sample was made of naive CD4+ T cells from blood. CDR3 DNA sequence: TGTGCCATCAGCATGGGACAGGCGAACACTGAAGCTTTCTTT. It specifies CAISMGQANTEAFF.